The clone carrying this T cell receptor (beta chain) was seen a handful of times. Its specificity is unknown. The data stem from a study of post-analysis software for immune sequencing data. Overall study: Included among the disease courses, which were recorded for the cohort, were relapsing-remitting, secondary progressive and progressive-relapsing multiple sclerosis.

Findings and caveats of the study: Compared with controls, patients showed significantly lower normalized Chao1 diversity. With F measure, samples from one preparation batch clustered together strongly. Relative to controls, patients had 4 or 5 TRBV segments at higher frequency, with TRBV5-6, TRBV5-1 and TRBV20-1 among these.

Sequencing libraries made from TCR beta cDNA carried unique molecular identifiers. One entry per CDR3 protein, called by TCRdb with MiXCR from the PCR reads. The data contain hundreds of thousands of distinct CDR3 sequences, roughly 27% of them singletons. The germline gives CDR1 KGHDR, CDR2 SFDVKD. Trimming took 6 bases from V and 2 from J, leaving 14 bases between them. The CDR3 contains 15 residues. The source material was blood. The clonotype originates from a girl between 10 and 17 years old with multiple sclerosis. This chain joins TRBV24-1 and TRBJ2-3; a possible D gene is TRBD1 (6 bases). The CDR3 DNA reads as TGTGCCACCAGTCCTCGGGACAAAGACACAGATACGCAGTATTTT. Translating gives CATSPRDKDTDTQYF.